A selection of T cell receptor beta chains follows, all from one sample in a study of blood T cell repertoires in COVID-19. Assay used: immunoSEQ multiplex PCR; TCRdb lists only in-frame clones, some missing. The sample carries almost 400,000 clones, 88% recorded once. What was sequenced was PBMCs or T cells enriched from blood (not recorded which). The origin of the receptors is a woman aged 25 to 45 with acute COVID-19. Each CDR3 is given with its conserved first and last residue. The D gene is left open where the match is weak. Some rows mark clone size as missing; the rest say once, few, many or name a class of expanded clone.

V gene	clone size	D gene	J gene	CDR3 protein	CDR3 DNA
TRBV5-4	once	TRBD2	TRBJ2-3	CASSIGLAGYGGSDTDTQYF	TGTGCCAGCAGCATAGGACTAGCGGGTTACGGTGGTTCTGACACAGATACGCAGTATTTT
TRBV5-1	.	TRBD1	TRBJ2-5	CASSSLQGPDVVPNQETQYF	TGCGCCAGCAGCTCGTTACAGGGGCCGGATGTGGTCCCCAACCAAGAGACCCAGTACTTC
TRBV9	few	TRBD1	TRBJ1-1	CASSEDRGAGTEAFF	TGTGCCAGCAGCGAGGACAGGGGTGCGGGGACTGAAGCTTTCTTT
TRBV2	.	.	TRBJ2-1	CASTRTSDSSYNEQFF	TGTGCCAGCACGCGAACTTCCGACAGCTCCTACAATGAGCAGTTCTTC
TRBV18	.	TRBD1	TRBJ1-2	CASSPGRQGADGYTF	TGTGCCAGCTCACCAGGTCGGCAGGGGGCTGATGGCTACACCTTC
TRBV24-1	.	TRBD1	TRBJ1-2	CATRSGQGFPPDPYYGYTF	TGTGCCACCAGGAGCGGACAGGGATTCCCACCGGACCCCTACTATGGCTACACCTTC
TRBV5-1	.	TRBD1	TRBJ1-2	CASSLTGTDYGYTF	TGCGCCAGCAGCTTGACCGGGACAGATTATGGCTACACCTTC
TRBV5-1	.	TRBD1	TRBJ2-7	CASSGGQGLYEQYF	TGCGCCAGCAGCGGGGGACAGGGCCTCTACGAGCAGTACTTC
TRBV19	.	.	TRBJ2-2	CASSIKRTNTGELFF	TGTGCCAGTAGTATAAAGCGTACGAACACCGGGGAGCTGTTTTTT
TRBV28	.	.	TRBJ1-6	CASSSGNSPLHF	TGTGCCAGCAGTTCGGGAAATTCACCCCTCCACTTT
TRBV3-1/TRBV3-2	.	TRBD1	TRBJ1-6	CASSPEGAPPLHF	TGTGCCAGCAGCCCAGAGGGGGCACCACCCCTCCACTTT
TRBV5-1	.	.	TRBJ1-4	CASSLGGAGFGEKLFF	TGCGCCAGCAGCTTGGGCGGGGCAGGGTTTGGAGAAAAACTGTTTTTT
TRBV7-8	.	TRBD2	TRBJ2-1	CASSLASGGALINEQFF	TGTGCCAGCAGCTTAGCTAGCGGGGGGGCACTCATCAATGAGCAGTTCTTC
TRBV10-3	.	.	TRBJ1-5	CAISREGNQPQHF	TGTGCCATCAGTCGGGAGGGGAATCAGCCCCAGCATTTT
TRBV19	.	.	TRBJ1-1	CASSMDRIAAFF	TGTGCCAGTAGTATGGACAGAATCGCGGCTTTCTTT
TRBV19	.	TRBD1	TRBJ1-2	CASSQDRGRYGYTF	TGTGCCAGTAGCCAGGACAGGGGACGCTATGGCTACACCTTC
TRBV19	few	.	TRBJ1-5	CASNFQPLGQPQHF	TGTGCCAGTAATTTTCAGCCACTGGGCCAGCCCCAGCATTTT
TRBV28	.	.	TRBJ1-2	CASSLIGVDRTNYGYTF	TGTGCCAGCAGTTTAATAGGGGTGGACAGAACTAACTATGGCTACACCTTC
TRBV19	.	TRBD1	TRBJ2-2	CASIPPRDRAGTGELFF	TGTGCCAGCATCCCCCCCCGGGACAGGGCAGGGACCGGGGAGCTGTTTTTT
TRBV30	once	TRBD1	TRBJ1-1	CAWSPGTVNTEAFF	TGTGCCTGGAGTCCCGGGACAGTGAACACTGAAGCTTTCTTT
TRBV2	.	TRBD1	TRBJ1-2	CASSGQGAWGYTF	TGTGCCAGCAGTGGACAGGGTGCATGGGGCTACACCTTC
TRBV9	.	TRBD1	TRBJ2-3	CASSYGTGGTDTQYF	TGTGCCAGCAGCTACGGGACAGGGGGCACAGATACGCAGTATTTT
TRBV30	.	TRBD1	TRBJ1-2	CAWSDGTGQYGYTF	TGTGCCTGGAGTGACGGGACAGGGCAATATGGCTACACCTTC
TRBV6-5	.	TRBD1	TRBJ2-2	CASSRGGRWELFF	TGTGCCAGCAGTAGAGGGGGCCGCTGGGAGCTGTTTTTT
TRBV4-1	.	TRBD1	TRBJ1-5	CASSPRTGNSNQPQHF	TGCGCCAGCAGCCCCAGGACAGGCAATAGCAATCAGCCCCAGCATTTT
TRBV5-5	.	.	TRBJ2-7	CASSSAPGLGVYEQYF	TGTGCCAGCAGTTCCGCCCCGGGTCTAGGGGTCTACGAGCAGTACTTC
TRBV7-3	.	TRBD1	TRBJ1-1	CASSPKGQGLNTEAFF	TGTGCCAGCAGCCCAAAGGGACAGGGTCTTAACACTGAAGCTTTCTTT
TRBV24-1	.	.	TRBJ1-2	CATSDPGTNYGYTF	TGTGCCACCAGTGATCCGGGAACTAACTATGGCTACACCTTC
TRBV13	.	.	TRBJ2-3	CASSSGADTQYF	TGTGCCAGCAGCTCTGGGGCGGATACGCAGTATTTT
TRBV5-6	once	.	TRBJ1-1	CASSLGSGLEAFF	TGTGCCAGCAGCTTGGGGTCGGGACTTGAAGCTTTCTTT
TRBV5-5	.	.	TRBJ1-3	CASSLSPYSGNTIYF	TGTGCCAGCAGCTTGAGCCCCTACTCTGGAAACACCATATATTTT
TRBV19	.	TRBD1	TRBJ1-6	CASSTQGALHF	TGTGCCAGTAGTACCCAGGGGGCCCTCCACTTT
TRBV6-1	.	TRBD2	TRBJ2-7	CASSELPSGPKSYEQYF	TGTGCCAGCAGTGAATTACCTAGCGGGCCAAAATCCTACGAGCAGTACTTC
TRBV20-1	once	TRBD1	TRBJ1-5	CSASGGQGLGQPQHF	TGCAGTGCTAGTGGGGGACAGGGGCTCGGTCAGCCCCAGCATTTT
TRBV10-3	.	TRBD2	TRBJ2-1	CAIMGLALREQFF	TGTGCCATCATGGGACTAGCCCTCCGTGAGCAGTTCTTC
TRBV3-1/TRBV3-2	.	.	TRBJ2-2	CASSQGEPGELFF	TGTGCCAGCAGCCAAGGAGAGCCCGGGGAGCTGTTTTTT
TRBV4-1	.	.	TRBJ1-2	CASSSLTEDYGYTF	TGCGCCAGCAGCTCCCTGACAGAAGACTATGGCTACACCTTC
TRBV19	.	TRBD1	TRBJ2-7	CASSTGTGDGAAYEQYF	TGTGCCAGTAGTACCGGGACAGGGGACGGAGCGGCCTACGAGCAGTACTTC
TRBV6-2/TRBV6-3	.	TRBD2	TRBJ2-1	CASSYEGRLAGEQFF	TGTGCCAGCAGTTACGAGGGGAGACTAGCGGGCGAGCAGTTCTTC
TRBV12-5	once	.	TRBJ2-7	CASSSTDYEQYF	TGTGCTAGCTCTTCGACAGACTACGAGCAGTACTTC
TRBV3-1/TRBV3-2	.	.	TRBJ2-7	CASSHGGPREQYF	TGTGCCAGCAGCCACGGGGGGCCTAGAGAGCAGTACTTC
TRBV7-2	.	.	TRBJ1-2	CASSPRSQGDGYTF	TGTGCCAGCAGCCCGAGGTCCCAGGGTGATGGCTACACCTTC
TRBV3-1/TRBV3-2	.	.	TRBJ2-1	CASSQGQGINNEQFF	TGTGCCAGCAGCCAAGGGCAGGGAATTAACAATGAGCAGTTCTTC
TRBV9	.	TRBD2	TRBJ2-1	CASSERAGDYNEQFF	TGTGCCAGCAGCGAGCGAGCGGGGGACTACAATGAGCAGTTCTTC
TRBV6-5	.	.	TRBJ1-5	CASSDIQRQPQHF	TGTGCCAGCAGCGACATCCAACGGCAGCCCCAGCATTTT
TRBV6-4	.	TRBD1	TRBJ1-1	CASSEGTGSTEAFF	TGTGCCAGCAGTGAAGGGACAGGGAGCACTGAAGCTTTCTTT
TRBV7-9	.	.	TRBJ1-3	CASSPRLTGNTIYF	TGTGCCAGCAGCCCCCGACTCACTGGAAACACCATATATTTT
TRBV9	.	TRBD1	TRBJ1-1	CASSPPGQGLNTEAFF	TGTGCCAGCAGCCCCCCCGGACAGGGTTTGAACACTGAAGCTTTCTTT
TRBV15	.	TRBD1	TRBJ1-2	CATSKGQVSPYGYTF	TGTGCCACCAGCAAAGGACAGGTCTCGCCGTATGGCTACACCTTC
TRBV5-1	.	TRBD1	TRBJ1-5	CASSLGTGEKGQPQHF	TGCGCCAGCAGCTTAGGCACAGGGGAAAAGGGGCAGCCCCAGCATTTT
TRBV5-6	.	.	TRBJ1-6	CASSLGYSQMANSPLHF	TGTGCCAGCAGCTTGGGGTATAGCCAAATGGCTAATTCACCCCTCCACTTT
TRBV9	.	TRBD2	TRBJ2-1	CASSVHQGTSGGFNEQFF	TGTGCCAGCAGCGTTCATCAAGGGACTAGCGGGGGGTTTAATGAGCAGTTCTTC
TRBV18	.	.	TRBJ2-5	CASSSTPQETQYF	TGTGCCAGCTCATCGACTCCTCAAGAGACCCAGTACTTC
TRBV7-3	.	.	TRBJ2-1	CASSPFGWAEQFF	TGTGCCAGCAGCCCCTTTGGGTGGGCTGAGCAGTTCTTC
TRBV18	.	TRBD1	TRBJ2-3	CASSGTGGKTDTQYF	TGTGCCAGCTCTGGGACAGGGGGCAAAACAGATACGCAGTATTTT